This entry lists 9 T cell receptor beta chains sequenced from one sample in a study of T cell responses to AZD1222 COVID-19 vaccine. Assay: immunoSEQ multiplex PCR; the TCRdb copy retains only in-frame clones and omits some. Among more than 150,000 clones listed, approximately 89% were seen once. The sequences come from peripheral blood, collected on day 0 of AZD1222 vaccination. These receptors were obtained from an adult in good health.

V is TRBV27 and J is TRBJ1-6, with 11 bases aligning to TRBD1. Germline values: CDR1 MNHEY, CDR2 SMNVEV (reference sequence). The CDR3 sequence is 17 residues long. With V trimmed by 6 bases and J by 7 bases, 11 bases remained unmatched. As DNA, the CDR3 is TGTGCCAGCAGCCCTAGGACAGGGGGCGCGAAAAATTCACCCCTCCACTTT. Translation gives CASSPRTGGAKNSPLHF.

The chain uses TRBV6-5 and TRBJ1-3; 8 positions match TRBD1. J was trimmed by 2 bases and V by 7 bases; bases with no gene match: 4. Germline assignment: CDR1 MNHEY and CDR2 SVGAGI. CDR3 length: 14 residues. DNA of the CDR3: TGTGCCAGCAACAGGGGGGGACCTGGAAACACCATATATTTT. As protein: CASNRGGPGNTIYF.

The chain recombines TRBV7-2 with TRBJ2-7; 8 nucleotides agree with TRBD1. Germline-derived CDR1 and CDR2 are SGHTA and FQGNSA. The CDR3 contains 14 residues. With 5 bases clipped from V and 4 bases from J, the junction kept 7 bases outside the gene matches. CDR3 amino acids: CASSPRTGTYEQYF. CDR3 DNA sequence: TGTGCCAGCAGCCCACGGACAGGGACTTACGAGCAGTACTTC.

This chain links TRBV28 with TRBJ1-2; 7 bases are a match to TRBD1. The CDR3 is 13 amino acids. The V gene end was trimmed by 5 bases and the J gene end by 4 bases; junction bases not matched to a gene: 4. Germline V gene lookup returns CDR1 MDHEN and CDR2 SYDVKM. In DNA form, the CDR3 reads TGTGCCAGCAGTATAACAGGGGCCTATGGCTACACCTTC. Encoded protein: CASSITGAYGYTF.

V and J are TRBV6-4 and TRBJ2-6; D may correspond to TRBD1 or TRBD2 (5 bases each). The V end was cut by 3 bases, the J end by 2 bases, with 5 bases between. The CDR3 runs to 14 residues. In germline, CDR1 is MRHNA, CDR2 SNTAGT. The CDR3 DNA is TGTGCCAGCAGTGAGGGGGCTGGGGCCAACGTCCTGACTTTC. This translates into CASSEGAGANVLTF.

J is TRBJ1-3 and V is TRBV5-1; no firm D call. Germline CDR1 SGHRS, CDR2 YFSETQ. The CDR3 consists of 16 residues. V was shortened by 0 bases and J by 1 base, with 11 bases between the two germline ends. The CDR3 is CASSLEVTGSGNTIYF. The CDR3 DNA reads as TGCGCCAGCAGCTTGGAGGTAACTGGATCTGGAAACACCATATATTTT.

The J gene is TRBJ2-7, the V gene TRBV6-2 or TRBV6-3; TRBD1 agrees at 9 bases. The germline V gene encodes CDR1 MNHEY and CDR2 SVGEGT. CDR3 length equals 12 residues. V shed 5 bases, J shed 4 bases, and the junction held 0 bases outside the gene matches. The CDR3 protein is CASSGQGYEQYF. Written as DNA, the CDR3 is TGTGCCAGCAGTGGACAGGGGTACGAGCAGTACTTC.

The chain joins TRBV10-3 to TRBJ2-1; weak D call: TRBD2 (6 bases). There are 13 residues in the CDR3. Trimming stripped 0 bases from V and 15 bases from J, with 15 bases between. CDR1 ENHRY and CDR2 SYGVKD come from the germline V gene. The chain's CDR3 is CAISESEARDPFF. The CDR3 bases are TGTGCCATCAGTGAGTCCGAGGCGCGGGATCCGTTCTTC.

The gene calls are TRBV7-2 and TRBJ1-6; 9 bases are a match to TRBD1. This CDR3 region has 14 residues. The ends lost 3 bases at V and 7 bases at J; junction bases unmatched: 1. Germline V gene data show CDR1 as SGHTA and CDR2 as FQGNSA. CDR3 loop: CASSFGTGNSPLHF. CDR3 sequence (DNA): TGTGCCAGCAGCTTCGGGACAGGGAATTCACCCCTCCACTTT.